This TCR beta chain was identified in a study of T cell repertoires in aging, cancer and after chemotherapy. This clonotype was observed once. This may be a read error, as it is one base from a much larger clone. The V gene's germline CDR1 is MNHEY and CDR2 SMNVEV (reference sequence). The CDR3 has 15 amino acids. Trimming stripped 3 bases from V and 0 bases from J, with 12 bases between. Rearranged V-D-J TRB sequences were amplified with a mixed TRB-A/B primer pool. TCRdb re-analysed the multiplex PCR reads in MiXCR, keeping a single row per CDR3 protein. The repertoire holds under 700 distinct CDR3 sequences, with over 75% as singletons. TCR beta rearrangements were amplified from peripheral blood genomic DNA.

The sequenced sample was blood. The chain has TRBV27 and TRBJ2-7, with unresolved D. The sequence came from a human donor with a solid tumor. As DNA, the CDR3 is TGTGCCAGCAGTTTCTCTGGGCCGAGCTCCTACGAGCAGTACTTC. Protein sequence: CASSFSGPSSYEQYF.